These T cell receptor beta chains were read from a single sample in a study of CD8+ T cells in alopecia areata. TCRdb keeps only in-frame clones here, not all; method: immunoSEQ multiplex PCR. The table has more than 95,000 clones, around 45% seen once; the top ten hold over 9.5%. The source material was NKG2D-low CD8+ T cells sorted from blood. The receptors were gathered from a human donor with alopecia areata. Each CDR3 is given with its conserved first and last residue. The D gene is left open where the match is weak. A row's size may be missing; if present it is once, few, many or a size class.

d_call	v_call	j_call	clone_size	cdr3_nt	cdr3_aa
TRBD1	TRBV27	TRBJ2-1	.	TGTGCCAGCAGTTTATCGAGCTGGACAGGGGGCTACAATGAGCAGTTCTTC	CASSLSSWTGGYNEQFF
.	TRBV29-1	TRBJ2-5	few	TGCAGCGTTGAAGATCGAGGGCAGGTTGGTGGTCCCCAGTACTTC	CSVEDRGQVGGPQYF
.	TRBV29-1	TRBJ2-2	few	TGCAGCGCAATGGCGGGGGCGTCCGGGGAGCTGTTTTTT	CSAMAGASGELFF
.	TRBV28	TRBJ1-5	few	TGTGCCAGCAGTTTCCCCTTTAGCAATCAGCCCCAGCATTTT	CASSFPFSNQPQHF
.	TRBV29-1	TRBJ2-1	.	TGCAGCGTTGCTGGGGCGGGTGAGCAGTTCTTC	CSVAGAGEQFF
.	TRBV29-1	TRBJ1-2	few	TGCAGCGTTGAAAGTCGCTTCAATGGCTACACCTTC	CSVESRFNGYTF
.	TRBV29-1	TRBJ2-7	few	TGCAGCGCCATGTCGGGGGAGTACGAGCAGTACTTC	CSAMSGEYEQYF
.	TRBV29-1	TRBJ1-2	.	TGCAGCGTCGAGTGGGGTGATCTCTATGGCTACACCTTC	CSVEWGDLYGYTF
TRBD2	TRBV29-1	TRBJ2-7	.	TGCAGCGTTGAAGTCGTGGGGGGGTCCTACGAGCAGTACTTC	CSVEVVGGSYEQYF
.	TRBV11-2	TRBJ2-3	.	TGTGCCAGCAGAGGACTCCTAACCACAGATACGCAGTATTTT	CASRGLLTTDTQYF
.	TRBV11-2	TRBJ2-3	.	TGTGCCAGCAGCTTAGTAGGAGACACAGATACGCAGTATTTT	CASSLVGDTDTQYF
.	TRBV30	TRBJ2-3	.	TGTGCCTGGAGTTCGGGACGGATCAGGGGCCCAACACACACAGATACGCAGTATTTT	CAWSSGRIRGPTHTDTQYF
.	TRBV9	TRBJ2-5	.	TGTGCCAGCAGCGAAGGGGAAGAGACCCAGTACTTC	CASSEGEETQYF
.	TRBV5-4	TRBJ1-2	.	TGTGCCAGCAGCTCCGGACAGAGGGGTTATGGCTACACCTTC	CASSSGQRGYGYTF
.	TRBV29-1	TRBJ2-6	few	TGCAGCGTTGCGACGGTGGTTTCGGGGGCCAACGTCCTGACTTTC	CSVATVVSGANVLTF
.	TRBV27	TRBJ1-1	.	TGTGCCAGCAGTTCCCTAATCGACAGCGAAGCTTTCTTT	CASSSLIDSEAFF
TRBD1	TRBV30	TRBJ2-1	.	TGTGCCTGGAGTGCTCCCGGGACAGGGGGCAATGAGCAGTTCTTC	CAWSAPGTGGNEQFF
.	TRBV29-1	TRBJ2-7	.	TGCAGCGTGCGGACGCCGAGCTCCTACGAGCAGTACTTC	CSVRTPSSYEQYF
TRBD1	TRBV13	TRBJ2-2	.	TGTGCCAGCAGCCAGCCGGGACAGACGGCGGCCGGGGAGCTGTTTTTT	CASSQPGQTAAGELFF
.	TRBV30	TRBJ1-1	once	TGTGCCCGCTCCTTAGAGGGGTCCGAAGCTTTCTTT	CARSLEGSEAFF
.	TRBV30	TRBJ1-1	once	TGTGCCTGGAGGGAAAAAGGAGGAAACACTGAAGCTTTCTTT	CAWREKGGNTEAFF
TRBD2	TRBV19	TRBJ2-7	.	TGTGCCACTGGAGCGGGGCGGACCTACGAGCAGTACTTC	CATGAGRTYEQYF
.	TRBV29-1	TRBJ1-4	few	TGCAGCGTTGTGTTTGGGAACAGGTCCTCGAATGAAAAACTGTTTTTT	CSVVFGNRSSNEKLFF
.	TRBV29-1	TRBJ2-1	.	TGCAGCGGAGGGGTTGAGTCCTACAATGAGCAGTTCTTC	CSGGVESYNEQFF
TRBD2	TRBV30	TRBJ2-7	.	TGTGCCTGGAGCTTTACGGGACTAGCGGGTTCCTACGAGCAGTACTTC	CAWSFTGLAGSYEQYF
.	TRBV5-6	TRBJ2-7	.	TGTGCCAGCAGCTTTGACAGGTTCTACGAGCAGTACTTC	CASSFDRFYEQYF
.	TRBV5-1	TRBJ2-3	.	TGCGCCAGCACCCCAGCCGGGACGGAAGACACAGATACGCAGTATTTT	CASTPAGTEDTDTQYF
.	TRBV28	TRBJ1-1	.	TGTGCCAGCACCGACACCTTGAACACTGAAGCTTTCTTT	CASTDTLNTEAFF
TRBD1	TRBV29-1	TRBJ1-1	.	TGCAGCGTCGAGACAGGGAGCACTGAAGCTTTCTTT	CSVETGSTEAFF
TRBD2	TRBV7-9	TRBJ2-7	.	TGTGCCAGCAGTTTCCGGGGGGGCACCTACGAGCAGTACTTC	CASSFRGGTYEQYF
.	TRBV29-1	TRBJ2-1	once	TGCAGCGTTCCGGGCGATTACTCCTACAATGAGCAGTTCTTC	CSVPGDYSYNEQFF
TRBD1	TRBV7-6	TRBJ2-3	.	TGTGCCAGCAGCACGACAGGGGAGGCAGATACGCAGTATTTT	CASSTTGEADTQYF
.	TRBV13	TRBJ2-5	.	TGTGCCAGCAGCCCACGGGGGCAAGAGACCCAGTACTTC	CASSPRGQETQYF
.	TRBV30	TRBJ2-5	.	TGTGCCTGGAGTGTACCCAGTGTGGAAGAGACCCAGTACTTC	CAWSVPSVEETQYF
.	TRBV29-1	TRBJ1-2	few	TGCAGCGTTGACCCGGAGGAAGGCTACACCTTC	CSVDPEEGYTF
.	TRBV2	TRBJ2-1	few	TGTGCCACCCCAACGAGGTCGAAGGGCAATGAGCAGTTCTTC	CATPTRSKGNEQFF
.	TRBV29-1	TRBJ2-7	.	TGCAGCGTTGAAGTGGCAGAGACCTACGAGCAGTACTTC	CSVEVAETYEQYF
TRBD1	TRBV29-1	TRBJ2-7	.	TGCAGCGGTGGACAGGTAGACTCCTACGAGCAGTACTTC	CSGGQVDSYEQYF
.	TRBV29-1	TRBJ1-1	.	TGCAGCGTTGAAGCCGAGGACACTGAAGCTTTCTTT	CSVEAEDTEAFF
.	TRBV27	TRBJ1-2	.	TGTGCCAGCAGGTCGGGGTTGGGTGGCTACACCTTC	CASRSGLGGYTF
.	TRBV2	TRBJ2-1	.	TGTGCCACCGGGGGTAATACCTACAATGAGCAGTTCTTC	CATGGNTYNEQFF
TRBD2	TRBV29-1	TRBJ2-3	.	TGCAGCGTTGAGCTAGCGGGAGTTTCCACAGATACGCAGTATTTT	CSVELAGVSTDTQYF
.	TRBV29-1	TRBJ1-6	.	TGCAGCGTTGAAGATTCGGGACGGGGGGTTAATTCACCCCTCCACTTT	CSVEDSGRGVNSPLHF
TRBD2	TRBV4-1	TRBJ2-3	few	TGCGCCAGCAGCCAAGACCCGGGACTAGCGCATACGCAGTATTTT	CASSQDPGLAHTQYF
.	TRBV29-1	TRBJ2-4	once	TGCAGCGTTGAAGGGGGGATCGGGAACATTCAGTACTTC	CSVEGGIGNIQYF